This TCR beta chain came from a study of blood T cell repertoires in COVID-19. Study-level information: Acute and convalescent COVID-19 samples came from the United States, Italy and Spain. The analysed material was cDNA or gDNA that came from T cells, B-cell-depleted T cells, or PBMCs.

Those enrolled in Seattle joined during active infection and were followed longitudinally afterward. The CDR3 is made up of 18 amino acids. Trimming pared 3 bases from V and 0 bases from J, leaving 18 bases between. Germline loops: CDR1 DFQATT, CDR2 SNEGSKA (reference sequence). Original processing methods: Amplification of reference gene primers was used by the study to estimate nucleated cell counts. TCRdb keeps only in-frame clones here, not all; method: immunoSEQ multiplex PCR. That table supplies the V and J calls and clone size; D and trimming were determined from the DNA. This sample has under 250,000 clones, with roughly 83% found just once.

This clonotype was sampled from a woman older than 75 with COVID-19, enrolled during active disease. The chain combines TRBV20-1 with TRBJ2-6, with TRBD1 as a possible D gene (5 bases). The sequencing input was peripheral blood. The CDR3, as DNA: TGCAGTGCTAGTGCTGCAGGGTTCCTAGACTCTGGGGCCAACGTCCTGACTTTC. It encodes CSASAAGFLDSGANVLTF.